This entry is about one T cell receptor (beta chain). This clone was observed a few times. What this receptor recognizes is not known. No per-base quality is available; no much larger clone lies one base away. The data derive from a study of cytomegalovirus exposure and HLA in healthy donors (dated by TCRdb to the late 2010s). About the study as a whole: According to an earlier analysis of several hundred of the donors, some 180 million T cells yielded over 100 million unique TCR beta sequences and about 300 Gb of sequence data. About 280 gigabases of sequencing data and 70 million to 100 million unique TCR sequences made up an early release that covered 500 to 700 HLA-typed donors. Of the roughly 400 genotyped donors, 65% to 90% were placed in the genetic ancestry cluster associated with self-reported Caucasian donors. The study was designed to test whether signatures of past pathogen exposure could be identified by cataloging public T cell receptors. The study used immunosequencing to profile the T cell repertoires of 666 subjects and linked those repertoires to cytomegalovirus serostatus. In addition to the first cohort of 650 to 800 subjects, a separate validation cohort of 100 to 150 different subjects was used. To predict cytomegalovirus infection status, the study brought together high-throughput TCR immunosequencing, statistical association of individual TCRs with disease status, and machine learning. To study patterns of TCR occurrence, a later analysis re-analyzed previously published TCR beta repertoires from just over 650 donors and added high-resolution HLA genotyping. In the later analysis, no new phenotypic data were used to find candidate immune exposures; instead, reliance was placed on TCR beta sequences and their occurrence across donors. In an earlier analysis of several hundred of the donors, high-throughput TCR beta sequencing was used to judge whether each TCR beta V gene segment behaved as functional or pseudogenic. Donor age, sex, ethnicity and CMV serostatus were compiled alongside the repertoire data. A later genetic analysis used genome-wide SNP genotypes for 398 of the 666 donors, treating that subset as a discovery cohort. Every discovery cohort repertoire had been produced on one sequencing platform. Both class I and class II loci were covered by HLA typing, at four-digit resolution. Typing coverage varied by locus: about 620-640 donors for A, B, C, DRB1 and DQB1; under 550 for DQA1; approximately 570 for DPA1; roughly 450 for DPB1. Five DR-DQ haplotypes were treated as single units for association and clustering because of strong linkage in the cohort. Among around 400 genotyped donors of the cohort, an average of approximately 220,000 unique TCR beta nucleotide sequences was sequenced per donor, of which about 19% were non-productive. Overall study results and their limits: Over 15 rarely observed V segments, including chromosome 9 orphons, were excluded from the earlier analysis of just under 600 of the donors because counts were too low. Some IMGT-functional V segments, including TRBV6-2 and TRBV6-3, could not be distinguished by the 87-base-pair reads and were therefore excluded. V-gene and J-gene trimming of TCR beta chains was associated with a missense DCLRE1C variant in a later genetic analysis, and the association was replicated in an independent cohort. In the study, approximately 150 TCR beta chains were listed as associated with cytomegalovirus. When HLA alleles, especially DR and DQ, strongly co-occurred, attributing TCR associations to individual alleles was difficult. According to the authors, the approach could potentially be generalized to other disease states and immunological phenotypes. Broadly in line with IMGT annotations, most TCR beta V segments showed up in productive rearrangements about 90% or about 30% of the time in an earlier analysis of around 550 of the donors. In vitro tests confirmed that a few of the cytomegalovirus-associated TCR beta chains recognize cytomegalovirus antigens. While some public TCRs were present in many individuals, most TCR sequences turned up only very rarely across donors. A later analysis found that most CMV-associated TCR beta chains appeared HLA-restricted, with HLA associations seemingly driven largely by CMV exposure. A later analysis found that TCR association rates varied across HLA loci, with DRB1 alleles showing the most associated TCRs and HLA-C alleles the fewest. The classifier was reported to diagnose cytomegalovirus status with high specificity and sensitivity in both the original cohort and the validation cohort. A further reported finding was that TCR beta sequences accurately predicted the HLA-A and HLA-B alleles for most subjects in the first cohort. A cluster of highly shared sequence variants was judged likely to represent a technical artifact of the sequencing pipeline. Correlated functional status among segregating V segments might be attributable to linkage disequilibrium, but an unknown experimental factor could not be ruled out. In a later analysis, HLA-associated TCR beta chains were found to be more clonally expanded and to have lower generation probabilities than equally common non-associated chains. Several of the top co-occurrence clusters appeared to be linked to parvovirus B19, influenza, CMV and Epstein-Barr virus, according to a later analysis. Sequencing depth was assumed to be roughly uniform across donors in the presence/absence analyses, though that assumption may not hold. Only TCR beta chains were sequenced in this cohort, and the absence of alpha or paired-chain data limited detectable features. At a false discovery rate of 0.05, a later analysis linked 15,000 to 20,000 TCR beta sequences to specific HLA alleles. The only immune exposure information available for the cohort was CMV serostatus. Because HLA typing was unavailable for some donors at each locus, only the typed subset was used in association tests. In a later genetic analysis, fewer N-insertions in productive TCRs were reported among donors in an Asian-associated ancestry cluster than the approximately 710-donor mean.

Library preparation used the immunoSEQ multiplex PCR assay. For the multiplex PCR, a mixture combining 60 forward primers for TCR Vbeta segments and 13 reverse primers for TCR Jbeta segments was used. Amplification of the CDR3 region of rearranged TCR beta genes was performed with a multiplex PCR assay on genomic DNA. The Illumina HiSeq System was used to sequence the amplified TCR beta libraries as 87-base-pair reads. For the original study's pipeline: A later analysis tallied 75 million to 95 million unique TCR beta chains across the 610 or so repertoires, and some 12 million of those chains were shared by two or more donors. To remove PCR and sequencing errors, raw reads were error-corrected and collapsed into unique sequences using a nearest-neighbor algorithm that merged closely related sequences. To assign V, D and J gene segments, CDR3 sequences were aligned to IMGT reference sequences. For a sequence to be retained, a match of at least six nucleotides was required to both a V gene segment and a J gene segment. Rearrangements were classified as productive when the CDR3 lacked stop codons and remained in frame with V and J, and all other rearrangements were classified as non-productive. Following IMGT convention, CDR3 was defined as the stretch from the second conserved V-encoded cysteine up to the conserved J-encoded phenylalanine. The earlier analysis of some 580 of the donors excluded any sequence lacking an unambiguous match to a single V gene segment. An earlier analysis of 500 to 600 of the donors classified V segments as functional when productive rearrangements were above 56.7% and as segregating when the standard deviation between donors was above 5%. A statistical classification framework was built to diagnose cytomegalovirus status from the catalog of TCR beta chain sequences. In a later analysis, TCR nucleotide sequences were compared against IMGT/GENE-DB human TR gene sequences so that V and J genes could be assigned. Using the TCRdist pipeline, a later analysis assigned CDR3 sequences along with most-parsimonious VDJ recombination scenarios. A later analysis defined each TCR beta chain by its CDR3 amino acid sequence plus V-gene family, and excluded reads lacking a unique V-gene family. As a way to deal with suspected cross-contamination and a sequencing artifact, a later analysis dropped 450 to 600 nucleotide sequences that were highly shared and had low generation probability. In a later analysis, a clonal expansion index for each public chain was calculated from normalized within-repertoire ranks of inferred template counts. In a later analysis, generation probabilities were computed using a VDJ recombination model fitted to out-of-frame rearrangements, and the results were checked against IGoR. In a later analysis, hypergeometric tests were used to score TCR-TCR, TCR-HLA and TCR-CMV co-occurrence, with a repertoire-size bias correction applied to TCR pairs. In a later analysis, false discovery rates were estimated by permuting HLA or CMV assignments 20 times. In a later analysis, co-occurring TCRs were grouped with DBSCAN, and TCRdist sequence similarity was added when clustering was performed within HLA-allele-positive subsets. For co-occurrence clustering, repertoires with fewer than 30,000 or more than 120,000 public chains were excluded, along with about five repertoires with anomalous nucleotide sharing. The clones in this table, taken by TCRdb from immuneACCESS, are in-frame only. Not every clone is retained; where verified, under half of the shortfall comes from an unresolved V gene, and the cause of the rest is unknown. For V, J and clone size, that table is used; D and trimming come from the DNA. For this sample the table gives about 150,000 clones, of which roughly 80% were detected only once. Approximately 2.3% of the sample comes from the top ten.

The cohort was made up of under 800 healthy bone marrow donors. At the time of sampling, all cohort members were nominally healthy, though unrecorded immune exposures were likely present. The donor tested CMV seronegative, placing the donor among the 350 to 400 seronegative members of the cohort. A peripheral blood sample was collected from each donor, and TCR beta sequencing was performed on peripheral blood mononuclear cells. The Qiagen DNeasy Blood Extraction Kit was used to extract genomic DNA from the blood cell samples. The germline V gene sets CDR1 to SGHDT and CDR2 to YYEEEE. The junction shows trimming of 0 bases on V and 1 base on J, and the gene matches do not reach 12 bases of it. The CDR3 spans 18 residues, from the cysteine through the phenylalanine. Of all the DNA, just the CDR3 is kept, 54 bases in frame from base 1.

The sequence was obtained from a male donor in good health and CMV-seronegative. This chain is built from TRBV5-6 and TRBJ1-1, with 7 junctional bases fitting TRBD1. Sample: PBMCs. CDR3 loop: CASSLEVVWDSPNTEAFF. The DNA sequence is as follows: TGTGCCAGCAGCTTGGAGGTCGTCTGGGACAGCCCGAACACTGAAGCTTTCTTT.